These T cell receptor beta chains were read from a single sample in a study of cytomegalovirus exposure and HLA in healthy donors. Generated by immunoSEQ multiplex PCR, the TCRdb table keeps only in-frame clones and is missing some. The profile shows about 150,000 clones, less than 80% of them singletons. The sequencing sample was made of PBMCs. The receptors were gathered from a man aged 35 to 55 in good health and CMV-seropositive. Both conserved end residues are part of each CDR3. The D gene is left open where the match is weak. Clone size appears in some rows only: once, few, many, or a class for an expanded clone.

DNA: TGTGCCAGCGTTAGCGGCTACACAGATACGCAGTATTTT
CDR3: CASVSGYTDTQYF
J: TRBJ2-3
V: TRBV2
size: .
D: .

DNA: TGTGCCAGCAGCCCGACCCCGAACTACCGATACCATACCTACGAGCAGTACTTC
CDR3: CASSPTPNYRYHTYEQYF
J: TRBJ2-7
V: TRBV11-2
size: once
D: .

DNA: TGTGCCAGCAGCGTAGCTGCGGGACTCTCCTACGAGCAGTACTTC
CDR3: CASSVAAGLSYEQYF
J: TRBJ2-7
V: TRBV9
size: .
D: .

DNA: TGTGCCAGCAGTATTATAACGGATGGCTACACCTTC
CDR3: CASSIITDGYTF
J: TRBJ1-2
V: TRBV6-6
size: .
D: .

DNA: TGTGCCATCAAAGGTATTCGGGACGGAGAGCGGGGAACTACAGATACGCAGTATTTT
CDR3: CAIKGIRDGERGTTDTQYF
J: TRBJ2-3
V: TRBV10-3
size: .
D: TRBD2

DNA: TGTGCCAGCAGCGTAGTTTACAGGGTAAACACCATATATTTT
CDR3: CASSVVYRVNTIYF
J: TRBJ1-3
V: TRBV9
size: .
D: .

DNA: TGCGCCAGCAGCTTCGGGACAGTTAATTCACCCCTCCACTTT
CDR3: CASSFGTVNSPLHF
J: TRBJ1-6
V: TRBV5-1
size: once
D: TRBD1

DNA: TGTGCCAGCAGCTCCTTGACAGGCTTGAACACTGAAGCTTTCTTT
CDR3: CASSSLTGLNTEAFF
J: TRBJ1-1
V: TRBV27
size: .
D: .

DNA: TGTGCCACCAGCAGAGACCAGCGGGATTCCTACAATGAGCAGTTCTTC
CDR3: CATSRDQRDSYNEQFF
J: TRBJ2-1
V: TRBV15
size: .
D: TRBD2

DNA: TGTGCCAGCAGTATAAGACAGGGGCAAGAGACCCAGTACTTC
CDR3: CASSIRQGQETQYF
J: TRBJ2-5
V: TRBV27
size: .
D: TRBD1

DNA: TGCGCCAGCAGTGAGTCCGCAGGGTTGTCCTACAATGAGCAGTTCTTC
CDR3: CASSESAGLSYNEQFF
J: TRBJ2-1
V: TRBV10-1
size: .
D: .

DNA: TGCGCCAGCAGTGAGGAGGGCAGAAACACCGGGGAGCTGTTTTTT
CDR3: CASSEEGRNTGELFF
J: TRBJ2-2
V: TRBV10-1
size: .
D: .

DNA: TGCGCCAGCAGCTTTGTCGGAGGTCTCGATGAAAAACTGTTTTTT
CDR3: CASSFVGGLDEKLFF
J: TRBJ1-4
V: TRBV5-1
size: .
D: .

DNA: TGTGCCAGCGGGGGACAGGCTATCACCGGGGAGCTGTTTTTT
CDR3: CASGGQAITGELFF
J: TRBJ2-2
V: TRBV2
size: .
D: TRBD1

DNA: TGTGCCAGTAGTCCCTGGCAGGGCAATAATGAAAAACTGTTTTTT
CDR3: CASSPWQGNNEKLFF
J: TRBJ1-4
V: TRBV19
size: .
D: .

DNA: TGTGCCAGCTCACTAGGACAGAGAGGGACCGGGGAGCTGTTTTTT
CDR3: CASSLGQRGTGELFF
J: TRBJ2-2
V: TRBV18
size: few
D: .